The table lists the clone carrying this T cell receptor (beta chain) with a few counts. Its antigen is not known. TCRdb used MiXCR to reprocess the 5' RACE reads, holding one entry per CDR3 protein. Altogether fewer than 700,000 distinct CDR3 sequences are present, roughly 17% being singletons, with the ten largest covering about 12%. The data derive from a study of T-cell memory formation after mild COVID-19. Across the study: The two donors had largely donor-specific TCR clusters.

This CDR3 is 15 amino acids long. V lost 0 bases, J lost 4 bases, and 10 bases lay in between. CDR1 is LNHNV, CDR2 YYDKDF, per germline (reference sequence). Regarding the study as a whole: Clones contracting day 15 to 85 were balanced CD4/CD8; later expanders leaned CD4+. Some SARS-CoV-2-responding clones were already detected in memory before infection.

The V gene is TRBV15, the J gene TRBJ1-5; D unresolved. The clonotype comes from an adult woman who had mild COVID-19 (a few samples of this study predate the infection). Cell type and time point are not known. The material sequenced was PBMCs or a T cell subset sorted from them (not recorded which). CDR3 coding DNA: TGTGCCACCAGCAGAGATCGGCAGCCAAATCAGCCCCAGCATTTT. This codes for CATSRDRQPNQPQHF.